This TCR beta chain was sequenced for a study of blood T cell repertoires in COVID-19 (dated by TCRdb to 2018 to 2020). About the study as a whole: Samples from collaborators originated in the United States, Italy and Spain and spanned both the acute and convalescent phases of COVID-19. Subjects who had been exposed to COVID-19, were actively infected with it, or had recovered from it provided the deeply sampled blood TCRbeta repertoires that made up the dataset. Samples were obtained from the ongoing ImmuneRACE study (first 160 participants) and from over 1,000 subjects provided by 6 global collaborators. The prospective study material was composed of cDNA or gDNA derived from T cells, B-cell-depleted T cells, or PBMCs. The repertoires were made available in a free public database intended to serve as a resource for research on the immune response to SARS-CoV-2. HLA class I and class II types, where available, came from metadata supplied by the sample provider rather than from assay-based typing. Sample metadata almost always included a de-identified subject ID, COVID-19 status, age in years and sex. What the authors observed across the whole study: The amount of clinical and demographic metadata varied by source and participant and was provided uncurated.

As concerns this clone: Its antigen has not been determined. The input lacks base qualities; no much larger clone sits a single base away.

One collaborating source in Seattle enrolled patients during active infection and followed them longitudinally through the course of disease. Each collaborating institution followed its own protocols to collect whole blood in K2EDTA tubes. For TCRbeta analysis, collaborators shipped samples in one of three forms: frozen whole blood, isolated PBMCs, or DNA extracted from either of those sample types. The immunoSEQ Assay, a bias-controlled multiplex PCR, was used to amplify TCRbeta CDR3 regions from genomic DNA. In the paper's pipeline: Nucleated cell counts per sample were estimated from amplification of reference gene primers within the assay. To quantify the absolute abundance of each unique TCRbeta CDR3 rearrangement, sequence reads were collapsed and filtered. For each sample, productive Simpson clonality was calculated as the square root of Simpson's diversity index over productive rearrangements. In its TCRdb copy, this immuneACCESS table keeps in-frame sequences only and misses some clones. Where compared with another copy, unresolved V genes explain less than half of these, and the others have no known cause. The V and J calls and the clone size are those of that table, but D and trimming were determined from the DNA. In this sample the table shows about 190,000 clones, about 81% of which occur a single time. Roughly 12% of the sample is in the top ten clones.

For this chain, trimming is 4 bases at the V end and 0 bases at the J end, and the number of junction bases without a gene match is 11. The germline V gene specifies SGHRS as CDR1 and YFSETQ as CDR2. The CDR3 runs 17 amino acids, cysteine and phenylalanine included. The sequence is cut down to CDR3 DNA, 51 bases in frame from base 1. The chain joins TRBV5-1 to TRBJ2-3; the junction holds 7 bases that match TRBD2. The sample comprised peripheral blood. This clonotype was sampled from a woman of 80 years or more with COVID-19, enrolled during active disease. CDR3 sequence: CASSRNRLAASTDTQYF. The sequence in DNA is TGCGCCAGCAGCCGAAACAGACTAGCAGCTAGCACAGATACGCAGTATTTT. Extended through the reference TRBV5-1 and TRBJ2-3 proteins, this CDR3 yields the full variable domain: KAGVTQTPRYLIKTRGQQVTLSCSPISGHRSVSWYQQTPGQGLQFLFEYFSETQRNKGNFPGRFSGRQFSNSRSEMNVSTLELGDSALYLCASSRNRLAASTDTQYFGPGTRLTVL.